The present TCR beta chain was sequenced within a study of response to subunit inactivated influenza vaccine (dated by TCRdb to the late 2010s). For context, the study as a whole: Deep quantitative T cell receptor repertoire profiling was used in the study to track responses to a trivalent subunit inactivated influenza vaccine. General study outcomes and caveats: It was suggested by the authors that each seasonal influenza vaccination may recruit only a limited number of new T cells.

V is reduced by 0 bases and J by 0 bases, leaving a spacing of 9 bases between them. Its CDR3 holds 16 amino acids, cysteine through phenylalanine. Only the CDR3 region is kept as DNA, spanning 48 bases read in frame from base 1. Looking up the germline V gene yields CDR1 LGHNA and CDR2 YSLEER. The library was made by RT-PCR. Sequenced on an Illumina HiSeq 2500. In-frame beta chains were kept once TCRdb had trimmed the public reads at Q25 with fastp and called clones with MiXCR. CDR3 protein sequences are deduplicated, and each keeps its most common genes and DNA. The sample includes about 700,000 distinct CDR3 sequences, with approximately 15% observed a single time. The top ten clonotypes cover around 7.3% of the sample. This clonotype was counted at least ten times. The antigen it recognizes is unknown. Per-base qualities were not stored, and no clone one base away is much larger.

The TCR comes from a man aged 50-60 years who received an inactivated influenza vaccine. Donor details come from another sample of the same person, matched by shared clones. Sample: PBMCs from blood, taken 14 days before vaccination. This sequence uses TRBV4-3 and TRBJ2-1; too little of a D gene remains to name it. The sequenced DNA is TGCGCCAGCAGCCAAGATTATCCCTCCTCCTACAATGAGCAGTTCTTC. Its translation reads: CASSQDYPSSYNEQFF.